This T cell receptor beta chain stems from a study of T cell responses to AZD1222 COVID-19 vaccine. Points from the study as a whole: Most donors were white British, females outnumbered males, and clonal diversity was possibly underestimated. Seropositive at baseline were only a handful of AZD1222 recipients. Repertoire sampling occurred only after the peak T cell response. Rises in breadth and depth of Spike-specific TCRs came after two AZD1222 doses.

Here immunoSEQ multiplex PCR was the method, and the copy in TCRdb shows in-frame clones only, minus some. The sample includes about 120,000 clones, approximately 89% of them seen just once. Details on this clone: Antigen: not known.

Trimming removed 8 bases from V and 1 base from J; junction bases left unmatched: 7. Germline CDR1 MNHEY, CDR2 SMNVEV (reference sequence). The length of the CDR3 is 15 residues. The source material was peripheral blood, sampled on day 0 of AZD1222 vaccination. This clonotype was sampled from an adult in good health. This rearrangement joins TRBV27 to TRBJ1-4, with TRBD1 matching over 7 bases. CDR3 coding DNA: TGTGCCAGCTCCTCCAGACAGGGAACTAATGAAAAACTGTTTTTT. Its translation is CASSSRQGTNEKLFF.